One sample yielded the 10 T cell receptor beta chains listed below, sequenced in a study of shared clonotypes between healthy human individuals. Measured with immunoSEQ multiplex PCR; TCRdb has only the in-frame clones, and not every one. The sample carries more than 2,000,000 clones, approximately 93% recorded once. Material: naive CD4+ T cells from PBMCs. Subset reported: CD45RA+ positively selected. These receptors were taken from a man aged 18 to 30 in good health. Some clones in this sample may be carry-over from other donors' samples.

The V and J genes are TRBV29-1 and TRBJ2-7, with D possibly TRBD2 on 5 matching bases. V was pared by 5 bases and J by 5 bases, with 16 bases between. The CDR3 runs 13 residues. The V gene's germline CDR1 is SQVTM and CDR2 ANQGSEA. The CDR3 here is CSVQRATGNEQYF. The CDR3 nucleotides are TGCAGCGTTCAGAGGGCCACGGGGAACGAGCAGTACTTC.

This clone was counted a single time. CDR3 DNA sequence: TGCGCCAGCATTCAAAAGGAGAGAAGACTGTGGAACACTGAAGCTTTCTTT. Translated, it gives CASIQKERRLWNTEAFF. The chain combines TRBV10-1 with TRBJ1-1; D is unresolved. Germline V gene sequence: CDR1 WNHNN, CDR2 SYGVQD (reference sequence). Trimming cost V 7 bases and J 1 base, with 22 bases left between them. CDR3 length: 17 amino acids.

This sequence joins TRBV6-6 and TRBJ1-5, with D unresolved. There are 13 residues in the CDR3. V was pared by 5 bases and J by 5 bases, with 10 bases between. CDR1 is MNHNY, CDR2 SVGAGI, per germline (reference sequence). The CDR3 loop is CASSPTNDQPQHF. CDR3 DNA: TGTGCCAGCAGTCCTACTAATGATCAGCCCCAGCATTTT.

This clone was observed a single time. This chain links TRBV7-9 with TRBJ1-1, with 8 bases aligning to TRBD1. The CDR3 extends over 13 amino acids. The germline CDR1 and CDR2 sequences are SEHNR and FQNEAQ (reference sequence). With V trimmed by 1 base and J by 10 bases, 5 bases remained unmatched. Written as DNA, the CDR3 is TGTGCCAGCAGCTTAGGCGCAGACAGGGGAGCTTTCTTT. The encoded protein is CASSLGADRGAFF.

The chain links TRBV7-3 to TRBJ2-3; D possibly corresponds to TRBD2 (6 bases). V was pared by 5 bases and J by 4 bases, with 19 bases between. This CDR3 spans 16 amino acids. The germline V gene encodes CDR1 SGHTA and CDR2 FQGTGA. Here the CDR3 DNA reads TGTGCCAGCAGCCTGCGGCGGGGCCGAGAGGCAGATACGCAGTATTTT. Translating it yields CASSLRRGREADTQYF.

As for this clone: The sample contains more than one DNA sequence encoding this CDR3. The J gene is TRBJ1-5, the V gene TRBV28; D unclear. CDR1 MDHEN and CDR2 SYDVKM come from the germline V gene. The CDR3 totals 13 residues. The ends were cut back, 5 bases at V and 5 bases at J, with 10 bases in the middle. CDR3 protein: CASSLPGDQPQHF. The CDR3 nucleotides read TGTGCCAGCAGTCTGCCTGGAGATCAGCCCCAGCATTTT.

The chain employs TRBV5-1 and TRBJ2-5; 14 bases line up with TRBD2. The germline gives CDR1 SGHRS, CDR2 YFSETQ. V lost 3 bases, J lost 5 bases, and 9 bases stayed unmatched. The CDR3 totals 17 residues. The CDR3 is CASSSGLAGVGLETQYF. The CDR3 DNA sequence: TGCGCCAGCAGCTCGGGACTAGCGGGAGTGGGTCTTGAGACCCAGTACTTC.

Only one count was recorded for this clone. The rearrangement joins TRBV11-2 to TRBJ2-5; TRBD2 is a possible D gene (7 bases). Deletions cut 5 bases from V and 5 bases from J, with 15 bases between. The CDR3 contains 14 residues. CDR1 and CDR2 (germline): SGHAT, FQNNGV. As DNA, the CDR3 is TGTGCCAGCAGCACCCGGGGGGCGGTGGAGACCCAGTACTTC. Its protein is CASSTRGAVETQYF. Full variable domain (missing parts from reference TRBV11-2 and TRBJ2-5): EAGVAQSPRYKIIEKRQSVAFWCNPISGHATLYWYQQILGQGPKLLIQFQNNGVVDDSQLPKDRFSAERLKGVDSTLKIQPAKLEDSAVYLCASSTRGAVETQYFGPGTRLLVL.

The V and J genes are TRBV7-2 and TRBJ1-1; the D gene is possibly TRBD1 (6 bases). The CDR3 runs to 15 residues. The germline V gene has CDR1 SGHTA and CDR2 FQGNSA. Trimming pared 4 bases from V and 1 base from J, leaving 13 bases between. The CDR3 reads CASSSDSTGNTEAFF. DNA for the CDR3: TGTGCCAGCAGCTCCGACTCGACAGGGAACACTGAAGCTTTCTTT. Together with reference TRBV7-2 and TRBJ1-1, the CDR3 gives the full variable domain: GAGVSQSPSNKVTEKGKDVELRCDPISGHTALYWYRQSLGQGLEFLIYFQGNSAPDKSGLPSDRFSAERTGGSVSTLTIQRTQQEDSAVYLCASSSDSTGNTEAFFGQGTRLTVV.

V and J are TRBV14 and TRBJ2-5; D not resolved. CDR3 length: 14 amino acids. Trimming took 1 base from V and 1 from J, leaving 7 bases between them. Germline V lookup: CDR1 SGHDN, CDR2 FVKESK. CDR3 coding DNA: TGTGCCAGCAGCCAAGGACGGTTCCAAGAGACCCAGTACTTC. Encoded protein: CASSQGRFQETQYF.